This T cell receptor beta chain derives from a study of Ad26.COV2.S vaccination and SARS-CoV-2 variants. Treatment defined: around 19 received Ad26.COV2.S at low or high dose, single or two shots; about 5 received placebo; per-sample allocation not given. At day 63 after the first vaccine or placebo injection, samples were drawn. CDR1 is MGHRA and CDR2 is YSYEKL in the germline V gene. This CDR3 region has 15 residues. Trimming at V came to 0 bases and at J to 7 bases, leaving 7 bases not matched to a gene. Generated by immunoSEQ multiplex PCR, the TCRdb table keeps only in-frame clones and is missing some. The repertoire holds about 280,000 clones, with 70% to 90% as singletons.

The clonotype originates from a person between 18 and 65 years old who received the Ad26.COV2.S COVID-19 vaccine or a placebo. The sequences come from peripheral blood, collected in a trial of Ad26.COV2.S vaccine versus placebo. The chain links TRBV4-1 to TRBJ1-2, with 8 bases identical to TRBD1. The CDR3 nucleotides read TGCGCCAGCAGCCAAGAACGGACAGGGTATCTTGGCTACACCTTC. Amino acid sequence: CASSQERTGYLGYTF.